Below are 20 T cell receptor beta chains sequenced from a single sample in a study of T cells in Graves' hyperthyroidism and ophthalmopathy (dated by TCRdb to about 2019). To prepare the library, multiplex PCR was applied. Data came from an Illumina HiSeq 2000. Amplification of TCR beta CDR3 regions was carried out from RNA transcripts. The TCR CDR3 was subjected to a first round of RT-PCR using the HTBI primer set and the Qiagen OneStep RT-PCR kit. TCRdb redid the processing of the public reads, applying fastp at Q25 and MiXCR, and retained in-frame beta chains. CDR3 protein sequences are deduplicated, and each keeps its most common genes and DNA. Here the sample has 500,000 to 750,000 distinct CDR3 sequences; 13% to 15% occur a single time. The ten largest clonotypes hold about 6.6% of the sample. The sequencing input was blood. The receptors come from a woman younger than 30 with Graves' ophthalmopathy.

This clonotype appeared a single time. This sequence joins TRBV4-1 and TRBJ1-1; D perhaps matches TRBD1 (5 bases). With 4 bases removed from V and 4 bases from J, the gap between germline ends came to 16 bases. The CDR3 consists of 15 residues. Germline-derived CDR1 and CDR2 are MGHRA and YSYEKL. Here the CDR3 reads CASSPGAGRGTEAFF. CDR3 sequence (DNA): TGCGCCAGCAGCCCCGGGGCAGGGCGGGGCACTGAAGCTTTCTTT.

This clonotype was seen repeatedly, ten times or more. V gene TRBV12-3 or TRBV12-4 combines with J gene TRBJ2-1; 7 nucleotides match TRBD2. The CDR3 has 16 residues. The V gene end was trimmed by 3 bases and the J gene end by 5 bases; junction bases not matched to a gene: 10. The CDR3 region is CASSFWGRVRDNEQFF. CDR3 bases: TGTGCCAGCAGTTTCTGGGGGAGGGTGCGAGACAATGAGCAGTTCTTC.

The V gene is TRBV7-3, the J gene TRBJ2-3; 9 positions match TRBD1. This CDR3 spans 16 amino acids. Germline V gives CDR1 SGHTA, CDR2 FQGTGA. After removal of 6 bases from V and 2 bases from J, the junction contained 9 bases not matched to a gene. The CDR3: CASRRSGQGVTDTQYF. The DNA for the CDR3 is TGTGCCAGCAGGCGCTCGGGACAGGGCGTCACAGATACGCAGTATTTT.

CDR3 sequence (DNA): TGTGCCAGTAGTATGGGGAGGGTAGGTGAGCAGTTCTTC. As protein: CASSMGRVGEQFF. This chain connects TRBV19 to TRBJ2-1; TRBD2 matches at 7 bases. V gave up 3 bases and J gave up 9 bases; unmatched junction bases: 5. The CDR3 covers 13 residues. CDR1 and CDR2 (germline): LNHDA, SQIVND (reference sequence).

This chain uses TRBV4-2 with TRBJ2-5; 11 bases fit TRBD1. The CDR3 is 15 amino acids. The V and J ends lost 4 bases and 7 bases, in that order; junction bases with no gene match: 8. Germline CDR1 LGHNA, CDR2 YNFKEQ. The DNA for the CDR3 is TGTGCCAGCAGCCTAGACCCGGGACAGGGGGTGACCCAGTACTTC. Translation gives CASSLDPGQGVTQYF.

This clonotype showed up just a few times. The V gene is TRBV24-1, the J gene TRBJ1-3; D call uncertain. Trimming stripped 2 bases from V and 0 bases from J, with 4 bases between. In germline, CDR1 is KGHDR, CDR2 SFDVKD. There are 14 residues in the CDR3. DNA of the CDR3: TGTGCCACCAGTGATTCCGCCTCTGGAAACACCATATATTTT. Its protein is CATSDSASGNTIYF.

For this clonotype: Because the CDR3 is missing its conserved closing phenylalanine or tryptophan, this is likely a read error. This chain links TRBV5-4 with TRBJ2-1; D call uncertain. CDR3 length equals 12 residues. The germline CDR1 and CDR2 sequences are SGHNT and YYREEE (reference sequence). V was clipped by 7 bases and J by 6 bases, with 11 bases between them. CDR3 residues: CASGAVRNEQFL. CDR3 nucleotides: TGTGCCAGCGGAGCAGTACGCAATGAGCAGTTCTTA.

J is TRBJ2-2 and V is TRBV11-3; maybe TRBD2 (6 bases). Trimming cost V 5 bases and J 12 bases, with 25 bases left between them. CDR1 and CDR2 (germline): SGHNT, YENEEA. The CDR3 loop spans 16 amino acids. CDR3 sequence (DNA): TGTGCCAGCAGCGCCCGGACTACGGAATTGCTAGAAAAGCTGTTTTTT. This encodes CASSARTTELLEKLFF.

At least ten counts were recorded for this clonotype. V is TRBV27 and J is TRBJ2-1; D unclear. V was shortened by 4 bases and J by 0 bases, with 7 bases between the two germline ends. This CDR3 has 14 residues. The germline CDR1 and CDR2 sequences are MNHEY and SMNVEV (reference sequence). The CDR3 region is CASSWRSSYNEQFF. CDR3 in DNA: TGTGCCAGCAGTTGGCGGAGCTCCTACAATGAGCAGTTCTTC.

Ten or more counts support this clonotype. The gene calls are TRBV11-2 and TRBJ2-7; possible D gene TRBD2, 6 bases. This CDR3 comprises 16 residues. Trimming removed 5 bases at V and 6 bases at J, with 23 bases between. In germline, CDR1 is SGHAT, CDR2 FQNNGV. The CDR3 sequence: CASSLGPSWEDLEQYF. The CDR3 DNA follows: TGTGCCAGCAGCCTAGGTCCCAGCTGGGAGGACCTCGAGCAGTACTTC.

The table lists this clonotype with a few counts. The CDR3 here is CASSLFTGESREQYF. The CDR3 region has the DNA TGTGCCAGCAGTTTATTTACGGGTGAATCAAGGGAGCAGTACTTC. V is TRBV27 and J is TRBJ2-7, with D unresolved. Germline V gives CDR1 MNHEY, CDR2 SMNVEV (reference sequence). V was shortened by 1 base and J by 7 bases, with 17 bases between the two germline ends. The CDR3 runs to 15 residues.

This clonotype came up many times. CDR3 sequence reads: CSARGGGRSSYNEQFF. The CDR3 bases are TGCAGTGCTAGAGGGGGCGGGAGGAGCTCCTACAATGAGCAGTTCTTC. V and J are TRBV20-1 and TRBJ2-1, with TRBD2 matching 8 bases. CDR3 length equals 16 residues. The V gene's germline CDR1 is DFQATT and CDR2 SNEGSKA (reference sequence). V dropped 1 base and J dropped 0; count of bases not matched to a gene: 5.

Concerning this clonotype itself: The DNA is left out, because the CDR3 cannot be placed on it with certainty; the CDR3 is given as TCRdb lists it. CDR3 sequence: CASTNQTSMYLCASSSINDEAFF. The J gene is TRBJ1-1, the V gene TRBV7-3. Germline CDR1 reads SGHTA; CDR2 reads FQGTGA. Ends included, the CDR3 has 23 residues.

This clonotype has only a few counts. The chain recombines TRBV10-3 with TRBJ2-5; perhaps TRBD2 as D (6 bases). Germline lookup yields CDR1 ENHRY and CDR2 SYGVKD. CDR3 size: 16 residues. With 2 bases removed from V and 2 bases from J, the gap between germline ends came to 15 bases. CDR3 nucleotide sequence: TGTGCCATCAGTGAGGAAACCGGGACTTCTCAAGAGACCCAGTACTTC. Protein product: CAISEETGTSQETQYF.

This chain links TRBV30 with TRBJ1-2; no firm D call. CDR3 length: 19 amino acids. Germline lookup yields CDR1 GTSNPN and CDR2 SVGIG (reference sequence). V shed 2 bases and J shed 4 bases, with 29 bases lying between them. This CDR3 reads CAWSLPRTFRKIHFYGYTF. CDR3 nucleotides: TGTGCCTGGAGTCTTCCTAGAACCTTCAGGAAGATACACTTCTATGGCTACACCTTC.

The chain joins TRBV7-9 to TRBJ1-3; D is possibly TRBD1 (5 bases). The ends were cut back, 2 bases at V and 0 bases at J, with 14 bases in the middle. The length of the CDR3 is 17 residues. Germline V lookup: CDR1 SEHNR, CDR2 FQNEAQ (reference sequence). The CDR3 DNA reads TGTGCCAGCAGCTTATCTTGGGGCAGCTTCTCTGGAAACACCATATATTTT. It yields the protein CASSLSWGSFSGNTIYF.

The sample holds many counts of this clonotype. The gene calls are TRBV27 and TRBJ2-5; 7 nucleotides line up with TRBD2. V lost 8 bases to trimming and J lost 4 bases; unmatched junction nucleotides: 10. The CDR3 covers 14 residues. Germline-derived CDR1 and CDR2 are MNHEY and SMNVEV (reference sequence). CDR3 residues: CASATGGRAETQYF. The CDR3 DNA reads as TGTGCCAGCGCGACGGGAGGACGGGCAGAGACCCAGTACTTC.

This clonotype has a count of ten or more. V is TRBV6-1 and J is TRBJ2-7; D unresolved. The germline CDR1 and CDR2 sequences are MNHNS and SASEGT. V lost 4 bases and J 3 bases, leaving 10 bases between the germline ends. CDR3 length equals 13 residues. CDR3 sequence reads: CASSVLAVYEQYF. DNA for the CDR3: TGTGCCAGCAGTGTGTTAGCTGTCTACGAGCAGTACTTC.

This clonotype was observed a handful of times. The chain is built from TRBV12-3 or TRBV12-4 and TRBJ2-2, with D possibly called TRBD1 or TRBD2 (5 bases each). The CDR3 spans 12 residues. The V gene lost 7 bases and the J gene lost 6 bases, with 9 bases spanning the gap. The CDR3 DNA is TGTGCCAGCACTTGGGGGTCCGGGGAGCTGTTTTTT. It is translated as CASTWGSGELFF.

This clonotype occurred a few times. J is TRBJ1-5 and V is TRBV2, with 7 bases aligning to TRBD1. After removal of 6 bases from V and 1 base from J, the junction contained 3 bases not matched to a gene. Germline CDR1 is SNHLY and CDR2 is FYNNEI. The CDR3 spans 14 residues. CDR3 coding DNA: TGTGCCAGCAGAATACAGGGGAGCAATCAGCCCCAGCATTTT. It is translated as CASRIQGSNQPQHF.